These 15 T cell receptor beta chains were all obtained from the same sample, sequenced in a study of blood T cell repertoires in COVID-19. Produced via immunoSEQ multiplex PCR; TCRdb's table is partial and in-frame only. The sample comprises over 250,000 clones, under 90% of which are singletons, and 2.2% rests with the top ten. Sequencing was carried out using peripheral blood. The receptor set was obtained from a man aged 50 to 59 with acute or convalescent COVID-19.

J is TRBJ2-2 and V is TRBV7-3; 9 bases align to TRBD2. This CDR3 has 16 amino acids. With V trimmed by 0 bases and J by 6 bases, 5 bases remained unmatched. CDR1 is SGHTA and CDR2 is FQGTGA in the germline V gene. This CDR3 is CASSLTSGGNAGELFF. The DNA for the CDR3 is TGTGCCAGCAGCTTAACTAGCGGGGGAAACGCCGGGGAGCTGTTTTTT.

The chain links TRBV6-5 to TRBJ1-2; D possibly corresponds to TRBD1 (5 bases). Germline CDR1 and CDR2: MNHEY and SVGAGI. The CDR3 consists of 14 residues. Trimming cost V 6 bases and J 3 bases, with 14 bases left between them. The CDR3 DNA is TGTGCCAGCAGCTTGGGGGGTTCTGACTATGGCTACACCTTC. This gives the protein CASSLGGSDYGYTF.

The V and J genes are TRBV6-5 and TRBJ1-5; 10 bases map to TRBD1. V shed 4 bases and J 5 bases; nucleotides not matched to a gene: 8. The CDR3 has 16 residues. Germline-derived CDR1 and CDR2 are MNHEY and SVGAGI. CDR3 sequence reads: CASSLGPGTGDQPQHF. Written as DNA, the CDR3 is TGTGCCAGCAGTTTGGGCCCCGGGACAGGGGATCAGCCCCAGCATTTT.

This chain links TRBV7-9 with TRBJ1-2, with 7 bases that match TRBD1. V lost 4 bases to trimming and J lost 9 bases; unmatched junction nucleotides: 17. Germline assignment: CDR1 SEHNR and CDR2 FQNEAQ (reference sequence). This CDR3 comprises 16 residues. The CDR3 is CASSSTHNQGGRSYTF. CDR3 in DNA: TGTGCCAGCAGCTCAACGCATAATCAGGGGGGTCGCAGCTACACCTTC.

The chain uses TRBV18 and TRBJ2-2; possible D gene TRBD1, 5 bases. V lost 2 bases, J lost 3 bases, and 10 bases lay in between. The CDR3 sequence is 15 residues long. CDR1 KGHSH and CDR2 LQKENI come from the germline V gene. The CDR3 loop reads CASSPGRADTGELFF. The DNA of the CDR3 is TGTGCCAGCTCACCAGGCAGGGCGGACACCGGGGAGCTGTTTTTT.

This clone was counted once. The rearrangement links TRBV19 to TRBJ1-6; perhaps TRBD1 as D (5 bases). Between the trimmed V and J ends, which lost 3 bases and 4 bases, there was a span of 10 bases. Germline V gene data show CDR1 as LNHDA and CDR2 as SQIVND (reference sequence). This CDR3 is 15 amino acids long. The CDR3 region has the DNA TGTGCCAGTAGTATGGGGGAGGGGTATAATTCACCCCTCCACTTT. Translated, it gives CASSMGEGYNSPLHF.

The chain links TRBV18 to TRBJ1-2, with 7 bases matching TRBD1. V gave up 5 bases and J gave up 2 bases; unmatched junction bases: 2. Germline V gene data show CDR1 as KGHSH and CDR2 as LQKENI. The CDR3 is made up of 13 amino acids. Here the CDR3 DNA reads TGTGCCAGCTCATCACAGGGGAACTATGGCTACACCTTC. It encodes CASSSQGNYGYTF.

V gene TRBV19 combines with J gene TRBJ1-2; D call uncertain. V was shortened by 8 bases and J by 0 bases, with 16 bases between the two germline ends. The length of the CDR3 is 15 residues. Germline CDR1 reads LNHDA; CDR2 reads SQIVND (reference sequence). CDR3 bases: TGTGCCAGTTCCCCGGGATTTGGACCTAACTATGGCTACACCTTC. Translated: CASSPGFGPNYGYTF.

The sample holds a few counts of this clone. The chain is built from TRBV15 and TRBJ2-5; TRBD2 aligns across 8 bases. CDR1 LNHNV and CDR2 YYDKDF come from the germline V gene (reference sequence). V lost 3 bases, J lost 2 bases, and 8 bases stayed unmatched. This CDR3 comprises 16 residues. This CDR3 reads CATSRGLLAGQETQYF. The CDR3 nucleotides read TGTGCCACCAGCAGGGGGCTTCTAGCGGGTCAAGAGACCCAGTACTTC. Full variable domain (outside the CDR3, taken from reference TRBV15 and TRBJ2-5): DAMVIQNPRYQVTQFGKPVTLSCSQTLNHNVMYWYQQKSSQAPKLLFHYYDKDFNNEADTPDNFQSRRPNTSFCFLDIRSPGLGDTAMYLCATSRGLLAGQETQYFGPGTRLLVL.

The chain is built from TRBV12-3 or TRBV12-4 and TRBJ1-6, with 7 bases fitting TRBD1. Trimming took 5 bases from V and 9 from J; bases not matched to a gene: 4. The CDR3 extends over 13 amino acids. CDR3 residues: CASSPYRGSPLHF. CDR3 DNA: TGTGCCAGCAGTCCGTACAGGGGTTCACCCCTCCACTTT.

The V and J genes are TRBV19 and TRBJ1-1; 9 positions agree with TRBD1. This CDR3 is built from 13 residues. Trimming at V came to 5 bases and at J to 6 bases, leaving 4 bases not matched to a gene. From germline, CDR1 is LNHDA and CDR2 SQIVND (reference sequence). The CDR3 DNA sequence: TGTGCCAGTAGTTCCCGGGACAGGGCTGAAGCTTTCTTT. This sequence encodes CASSSRDRAEAFF. Combining the CDR3 with reference TRBV19 and TRBJ1-1 gives the whole variable domain DGGITQSPKYLFRKEGQNVTLSCEQNLNHDAMYWYRQDPGQGLRLIYYSQIVNDFQKGDIAEGYSVSREKKESFPLTVTSAQKNPTAFYLCASSSRDRAEAFFGQGTRLTVV.

The CDR3 here is CASSIAREYGYTF. The CDR3 region has the DNA TGTGCCAGTAGTATAGCGAGGGAATATGGCTACACCTTC. The V call is TRBV19, the J call TRBJ1-2; no reliable D call. The CDR3 runs to 13 residues. V dropped 1 base and J dropped 5 bases, with 8 bases sitting between them. Germline CDR1 is LNHDA and CDR2 is SQIVND (reference sequence).

CDR3 in amino acids: CASSPLPRGRINLDTDTQYF. The CDR3 DNA sequence: TGTGCCAGCTCACCACTTCCCAGGGGGCGAATCAACTTGGACACAGATACGCAGTATTTT. This sequence joins TRBV18 and TRBJ2-3; 8 positions agree with TRBD1. V was pared by 1 base and J by 2 bases, with 17 bases of the junction left unmatched. CDR1 and CDR2 from the germline V gene are KGHSH and LQKENI. CDR3 size: 20 residues.

The chain carries TRBV6-6 and TRBJ1-1, with D hard to call. The CDR3 covers 12 residues. CDR1 and CDR2 from the germline V gene are MNHNY and SVGAGI (reference sequence). V was cut by 2 bases and J by 10 bases, with 11 bases left in between. This chain's CDR3 is CASSYKREGAFF. The DNA of the CDR3 is TGTGCCAGCAGTTACAAAAGGGAGGGAGCTTTCTTT.

This clone was counted a single time. V and J are TRBV5-1 and TRBJ2-7; 9 bases match TRBD1. J lost 6 bases, V lost 2 bases, and 6 bases had no gene match. The CDR3 sequence is 14 residues long. CDR1 is SGHRS and CDR2 is YFSETQ in the germline V gene. DNA for the CDR3: TGCGCCAGCAGCTTCCGGGACAGGGTTGTCGAGCAGTACTTC. It encodes CASSFRDRVVEQYF.